The 30 T cell receptor beta chains reported below all come from one sample, sequenced in a study of blood T cell repertoires in COVID-19. Libraries were prepared by immunoSEQ multiplex PCR; TCRdb keeps only in-frame clonotypes and omits some of them. The sample includes approximately 140,000 clones, 88% of them seen just once. The sequenced sample consisted of peripheral blood. Receptors originate from a man in his 60s with active or convalescent COVID-19.

The chain combines TRBV19 with TRBJ2-2; D ambiguous. The CDR3 totals 14 residues. V was pared by 4 bases and J by 5 bases, with 11 bases between. Germline V gives CDR1 LNHDA, CDR2 SQIVND (reference sequence). The CDR3 DNA reads as TGTGCCAGTAGTACCCCCGGTTCGACCGGGGAGCTGTTTTTT. This gives the protein CASSTPGSTGELFF.

The chain employs TRBV5-5 and TRBJ2-3; TRBD2 agrees at 11 bases. Per the germline V gene, CDR1 is SGHKS and CDR2 is YYEKEE (reference sequence). Losses at the gene ends were 0 bases for V and 7 bases for J; bases not matched to a gene: 10. The CDR3 contains 17 residues. Written as DNA, the CDR3 is TGTGCCAGCAGCTTGGTGCTAGCGGGAGGTACCGGTTATACGCAGTATTTT. Its translation is CASSLVLAGGTGYTQYF.

This chain joins TRBV6-6 and TRBJ1-2, with D unclear. V was pared by 4 bases and J by 3 bases, with 6 bases between. CDR3 length: 12 amino acids. From germline, CDR1 is MNHNY and CDR2 SVGAGI (reference sequence). Here the CDR3 DNA reads TGTGCCAGCAGTTCCGGGGACTATGGCTACACCTTC. Protein: CASSSGDYGYTF.

The V and J genes are TRBV9 and TRBJ2-3, with 7 bases that match TRBD1. Looked up from germline, CDR1 is SGDLS and CDR2 is YYNGEE. V trimming: 0 bases; J trimming: 1 base; junction bases outside the gene matches: 2. The CDR3 extends over 15 amino acids. This CDR3 reads CASSVEQGGTDTQYF. The CDR3 bases are TGTGCCAGCAGCGTAGAGCAGGGGGGCACAGATACGCAGTATTTT.

V usage is TRBV7-9 and J usage is TRBJ2-7; no clear D. The V and J ends lost 1 base and 4 bases respectively, with 5 bases between them. This CDR3 contains 12 residues. Germline CDR1 SEHNR, CDR2 FQNEAQ (reference sequence). Here the CDR3 reads CASSLVQYEQYF. DNA of the CDR3: TGTGCCAGCAGCTTAGTCCAGTACGAGCAGTACTTC.

This clone was detected once. V and J are TRBV6-5 and TRBJ1-5, with a tentative D call TRBD1 (6 bases). The V and J ends lost 5 bases and 3 bases respectively, with 11 bases between them. Germline V CDR1 and CDR2: MNHEY, SVGAGI. The CDR3 is 14 residues long. CDR3 sequence (DNA): TGTGCCAGCAGTAAGACAGGAGACAATCAGCCCCAGCATTTT. Residues: CASSKTGDNQPQHF.

The chain employs TRBV11-3 and TRBJ2-3, with 8 bases lining up with TRBD2. Looked up from germline, CDR1 is SGHNT and CDR2 is YENEEA. CDR3 size: 20 residues. Trimming at V came to 5 bases and at J to 0 bases, leaving 19 bases not matched to a gene. This CDR3 is CASSPGGPLAGHTSTDTQYF. CDR3 bases: TGTGCCAGCAGCCCTGGGGGTCCCTTAGCGGGACACACTAGCACAGATACGCAGTATTTT.

The chain links TRBV6-5 to TRBJ2-4; D unresolved. Trimming removed 2 bases from V and 6 bases from J, with 8 bases in between. CDR3 length: 13 amino acids. The germline V gene encodes CDR1 MNHEY and CDR2 SVGAGI. DNA for the CDR3: TGTGCCAGCAGTTACGACTTAAGAAACATTCAGTACTTC. Its translation is CASSYDLRNIQYF.

The chain couples TRBV30 to TRBJ1-5; D might be TRBD1 (6 bases). The V end lost 0 bases, the J end lost 7 bases, and 13 bases lay between the germline ends. In germline, CDR1 is GTSNPN, CDR2 SVGIG (reference sequence). The CDR3 has 14 amino acids. Written as DNA, the CDR3 is TGTGCCTGGAGTGTACGTGGGGGCGGACAGCCCCAGCATTTT. Residues: CAWSVRGGGQPQHF.

A single count supports this clone. In DNA, the CDR3 is TGTGCCAGCAGCCCCCGTAGAGAGCGGAACATCTCCTACGAGCAGTACTTC. Translation gives CASSPRRERNISYEQYF. The chain carries TRBV11-2 and TRBJ2-7, with D perhaps TRBD2 (5 bases). The CDR3 runs 17 residues. In germline, CDR1 is SGHAT, CDR2 FQNNGV. Trimming removed 5 bases from V and 0 bases from J, with 20 bases in between.

This clone has a handful of counts. The chain couples TRBV5-4 to TRBJ1-2, with D perhaps matching TRBD1 (6 bases). Germline loops: CDR1 SGHNT, CDR2 YYREEE (reference sequence). This CDR3 has 14 residues. V was shortened by 0 bases and J by 2 bases, with 8 bases between the two germline ends. For the CDR3, the DNA is TGTGCCAGCAGCTTGGGAACAGGGAACTATGGCTACACCTTC. Translating it yields CASSLGTGNYGYTF.

CDR3 region: CASSLLLAGASPREQFF. The CDR3 bases are TGCGCCAGCAGCTTACTACTAGCGGGAGCTAGCCCCCGTGAGCAGTTCTTC. The chain couples TRBV5-1 to TRBJ2-1; 11 bases fit TRBD2. The ends lost 2 bases at V and 9 bases at J; junction bases unmatched: 13. This CDR3 has 17 residues. From germline, CDR1 is SGHRS and CDR2 YFSETQ.

The rearrangement links TRBV27 to TRBJ1-4; D is uncertain. Germline V gene sequence: CDR1 MNHEY, CDR2 SMNVEV (reference sequence). V was pared by 4 bases and J by 0 bases, with 15 bases between. CDR3 length: 17 amino acids. DNA for the CDR3: TGTGCCAGCAGTTCCGGCCCCATTCAGGCAACTAATGAAAAACTGTTTTTT. Protein product: CASSSGPIQATNEKLFF.

V usage is TRBV4-1 and J usage is TRBJ1-3, with D tentatively TRBD1 (6 bases). Looked up from germline, CDR1 is MGHRA and CDR2 is YSYEKL. The V end was cut by 2 bases, the J end by 3 bases, with 20 bases between. This CDR3 has 18 amino acids. The CDR3 protein is CASSQTQGNRNVGNTIYF. The CDR3, as DNA: TGCGCCAGCAGCCAAACACAGGGAAATAGAAACGTTGGAAACACCATATATTTT.

The rearrangement joins TRBV19 to TRBJ2-2, with D perhaps TRBD2 (5 bases). Germline CDR1 and CDR2: LNHDA and SQIVND (reference sequence). V was shortened by 5 bases and J by 4 bases, with 11 bases between the two germline ends. The CDR3 runs 14 residues. The CDR3 here is CASSSAGGTGELFF. CDR3 nucleotide sequence: TGTGCCAGTAGTTCGGCGGGTGGCACCGGGGAGCTGTTTTTT.

The chain employs TRBV5-1 and TRBJ1-1, with 7 bases matching TRBD1. CDR1 is SGHRS and CDR2 is YFSETQ in the germline V gene. J gave up 3 bases and V 7 bases, and 6 bases lay outside the gene matches. The CDR3 spans 13 residues. The CDR3 spells CASAGQAYTEAFF. The CDR3 bases are TGCGCCAGCGCCGGACAGGCCTACACTGAAGCTTTCTTT.

The V gene is TRBV4-2, the J gene TRBJ2-7; D unresolved. Germline V gene lookup returns CDR1 LGHNA and CDR2 YNFKEQ. The V gene lost 0 bases and the J gene lost 3 bases, with 12 bases spanning the gap. The CDR3 loop spans 15 amino acids. The CDR3 DNA reads as TGTGCCAGCAGCCAAGATATTCAGTCCTTCTACGAGCAGTACTTC. Its protein is CASSQDIQSFYEQYF.

This chain joins TRBV19 and TRBJ2-5; D may be TRBD2 (6 bases). The germline V and J ends were trimmed by 3 bases and 5 bases, with 10 bases remaining between them. The CDR3 contains 13 residues. CDR1 and CDR2 (germline): LNHDA, SQIVND (reference sequence). The CDR3 spells CASSIGRRETQYF. The CDR3 DNA sequence: TGTGCCAGTAGTATCGGGAGAAGGGAGACCCAGTACTTC.

The chain joins TRBV10-3 to TRBJ1-2; D is uncertain. CDR1 and CDR2 from the germline V gene are ENHRY and SYGVKD. CDR3 length: 14 amino acids. V dropped 2 bases and J dropped 6 bases, with 13 bases sitting between them. The CDR3 nucleotides read TGTGCCATCAGTGAGAAGCCCAGGTCTGATGGCTACACCTTC. Amino acids: CAISEKPRSDGYTF.

The V gene is TRBV6-5, the J gene TRBJ1-2; 7 bases match TRBD1. V lost 5 bases and J lost 5; bases outside the gene matches: 11. The CDR3 spans 15 residues. Looked up from germline, CDR1 is MNHEY and CDR2 is SVGAGI. CDR3 in amino acids: CASSSPGQRLYGYTF. Here the CDR3 DNA reads TGTGCCAGCAGTAGTCCGGGACAGCGATTATATGGCTACACCTTC.

This clone was detected only once. The CDR3 reads CASSYGGRSTDTQYF. The CDR3 nucleotides read TGTGCCAGCAGTTACGGCGGGAGGAGCACAGATACGCAGTATTTT. The V and J genes are TRBV6-5 and TRBJ2-3; TRBD2 aligns across 8 bases. CDR3 length: 15 residues. The junction had 1 base not matched to a gene; V was cut back by 2 bases and J by 0 bases. Germline loops: CDR1 MNHEY, CDR2 SVGAGI.

This chain links TRBV28 with TRBJ1-1, with 9 positions matching TRBD1. The V segment lost 7 bases and the J segment 1 base; nucleotides outside the gene matches: 7. CDR1 and CDR2 (germline): MDHEN, SYDVKM. CDR3 length: 15 amino acids. The CDR3 reads CASTGAGQGNTEAFF. CDR3 coding DNA: TGTGCCAGCACAGGGGCGGGACAGGGGAACACTGAAGCTTTCTTT.

The chain combines TRBV5-4 with TRBJ2-1; maybe TRBD1 (6 bases). Germline loops: CDR1 SGHNT, CDR2 YYREEE (reference sequence). CDR3 size: 15 residues. The V end was cut by 4 bases, the J end by 0 bases, with 11 bases between. CDR3 residues: CASSPSGASYNEQFF. CDR3 coding DNA: TGTGCCAGCAGCCCCTCAGGGGCCTCCTACAATGAGCAGTTCTTC. Looking up the rest from reference TRBV5-4 and TRBJ2-1 gives the full variable domain: ETGVTQSPTHLIKTRGQQVTLRCSSQSGHNTVSWYQQALGQGPQFIFQYYREEENGRGNFPPRFSGLQFPNYSSELNVNALELDDSALYLCASSPSGASYNEQFFGPGTRLTVL.

This chain connects TRBV27 to TRBJ2-3, with a tentative D call TRBD2 (6 bases). Germline CDR1 reads MNHEY; CDR2 reads SMNVEV (reference sequence). CDR3 length: 16 residues. Trimming cost V 7 bases and J 2 bases, with 19 bases left between them. Here the CDR3 reads CASTQVPEGLTDTQYF. The CDR3 nucleotides are TGTGCCAGCACCCAGGTCCCGGAGGGGCTCACAGATACGCAGTATTTT.

The rearrangement uses TRBV10-3 and TRBJ1-4; perhaps TRBD1 as D (6 bases). The CDR3 has 14 amino acids. Trimming took 4 bases from V and 0 from J, leaving 6 bases between them. Per germline, CDR1 ENHRY and CDR2 SYGVKD. CDR3 sequence: CAISGTATNEKLFF. The CDR3 DNA sequence: TGTGCCATCAGTGGGACAGCAACTAATGAAAAACTGTTTTTT.

The rearrangement links TRBV28 to TRBJ1-1; 7 bases map to TRBD1. The V and J ends lost 6 bases and 3 bases, in that order; junction bases with no gene match: 4. CDR1 and CDR2 (germline): MDHEN, SYDVKM. The CDR3 loop spans 13 amino acids. This chain's CDR3 is CASRWDRYTEAFF. As DNA, the CDR3 is TGTGCCAGCAGGTGGGACAGATACACTGAAGCTTTCTTT.

V usage is TRBV28 and J usage is TRBJ2-5; D possibly corresponds to TRBD2 (6 bases). This CDR3 has 13 residues. Trimming left V 3 bases short and J 5 bases short, with 10 bases between. The V gene's germline CDR1 is MDHEN and CDR2 SYDVKM. In DNA form, the CDR3 reads TGTGCCAGCAGTTTGAGCGGGTTGGAGACCCAGTACTTC. It specifies CASSLSGLETQYF.

The chain couples TRBV11-3 to TRBJ2-5; D not certain. Trimming shortened V by 5 bases and J by 5 bases, and 6 bases separated the two germline ends. The V gene's germline CDR1 is SGHNT and CDR2 YENEEA. This CDR3 has 11 residues. The CDR3 loop is CASSLGETQYF. In DNA form, the CDR3 reads TGTGCCAGCAGCCTCGGGGAGACCCAGTACTTC. The variable domain in full, completed from reference TRBV11-3 and TRBJ2-5, reads EAGVVQSPRYKIIEKKQPVAFWCNPISGHNTLYWYLQNLGQGPELLIRYENEEAVDDSQLPKDRFSAERLKGVDSTLKIQPAELGDSAVYLCASSLGETQYFGPGTRLLVL.

The rearrangement joins TRBV29-1 to TRBJ2-1; 10 bases are shared with TRBD2. V shed 2 bases, J shed 0 bases, and the junction held 7 bases outside the gene matches. The CDR3 covers 17 residues. Germline assignment: CDR1 SQVTM and CDR2 ANQGSEA. CDR3 protein: CSVELAGAFYSYNEQFF. In DNA form, the CDR3 reads TGCAGCGTTGAACTAGCGGGAGCGTTCTACTCCTACAATGAGCAGTTCTTC.

V usage is TRBV28 and J usage is TRBJ1-2, with TRBD1 matching 8 bases. Trimming at V came to 5 bases and at J to 6 bases, leaving 11 bases not matched to a gene. Germline CDR1 MDHEN, CDR2 SYDVKM. This CDR3 spans 15 amino acids. The CDR3 sequence: CASSARQGRVDGYTF. DNA for the CDR3: TGTGCCAGCAGTGCCCGACAGGGGAGAGTAGATGGCTACACCTTC.